The source of this T cell receptor beta chain is a study of regulatory T cells in long-lasting Graves disease. Study conclusions and caveats: The TCR repertoire of persistent Graves' patients was less diverse than that of newly diagnosed ones.

CDR1 is SGDLS, CDR2 YYNGEE, per germline. Losses at the gene ends were 1 base for V and 6 bases for J; bases not matched to a gene: 4. This CDR3 is 15 amino acids long. This clonotype was recorded a few times. Its antigen is not known. Arm-PCR of CDR3 regions and iRepertoire HTBI primers were the basis on which TCR beta libraries were built. TCRdb re-called the multiplex PCR reads with MiXCR, one entry per CDR3 protein. The table shows 500,000 or so distinct CDR3 sequences, with around 16% occurring only once. Time point: newly diagnosed GD, antithyroid drugs for less than 3 months. The TCR library used RNA extracted from PBMCs. These data were also filed under a second study, of T cells in Graves' hyperthyroidism and ophthalmopathy. Per that study: Most expanded thyroid clonotypes above 0.001 also appeared in blood.

The receptor was isolated from a woman aged 35-60 years with Graves disease. V usage is TRBV9 and J usage is TRBJ2-1; TRBD2 matches 10 bases. The sequencing used peripheral blood mononuclear cells (PBMCs), collected at new diagnosis, from a patient treated with antithyroid drugs. CDR3 region: CASSVKSGGANEQFF. The CDR3 DNA follows: TGTGCCAGCAGCGTAAAGAGCGGGGGGGCCAATGAGCAGTTCTTC.